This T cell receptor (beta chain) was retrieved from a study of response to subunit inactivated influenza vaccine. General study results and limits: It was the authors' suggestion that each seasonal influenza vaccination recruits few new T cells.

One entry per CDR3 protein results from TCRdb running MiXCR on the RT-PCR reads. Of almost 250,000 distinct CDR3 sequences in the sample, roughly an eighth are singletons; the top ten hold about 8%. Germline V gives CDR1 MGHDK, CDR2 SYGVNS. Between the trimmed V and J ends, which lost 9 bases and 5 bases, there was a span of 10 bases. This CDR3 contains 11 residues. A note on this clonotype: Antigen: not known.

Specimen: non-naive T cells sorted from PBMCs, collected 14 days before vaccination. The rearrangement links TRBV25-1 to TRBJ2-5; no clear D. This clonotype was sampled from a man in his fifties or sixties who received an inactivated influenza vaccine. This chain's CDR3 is CASTSTETQYF. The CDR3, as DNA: TGTGCCAGTACTTCGACGGAGACCCAGTACTTC.